The clone carrying this T cell receptor beta chain was seen a single time. The antigen remains unidentified. The record originates from a study of cytomegalovirus exposure and HLA in healthy donors. Germline CDR1 reads SGHTA; CDR2 reads FQGTGA. The ends were cut back, 6 bases at V and 0 bases at J, with 14 bases in the middle. This CDR3 comprises 15 residues. Regarding the study as a whole: The authors later found TCR association rates varying by HLA locus, with DRB1 most and HLA-C fewest.

Primers: 60 Vbeta forward and 13 Jbeta reverse. Clones were sequenced by immunoSEQ multiplex PCR, and TCRdb holds only the in-frame ones, with some missing. The table lists under 200,000 clones, approximately 75% of them singletons. The chain is built from TRBV7-3 and TRBJ1-1; D not resolved. The sequence derives from a woman aged 18-35 years in good health and CMV-seronegative. The sample comprised PBMCs. CDR3 coding DNA: TGTGCCAGCAGAGAACAGCACGTCATGAACACTGAAGCTTTCTTT. This encodes CASREQHVMNTEAFF.